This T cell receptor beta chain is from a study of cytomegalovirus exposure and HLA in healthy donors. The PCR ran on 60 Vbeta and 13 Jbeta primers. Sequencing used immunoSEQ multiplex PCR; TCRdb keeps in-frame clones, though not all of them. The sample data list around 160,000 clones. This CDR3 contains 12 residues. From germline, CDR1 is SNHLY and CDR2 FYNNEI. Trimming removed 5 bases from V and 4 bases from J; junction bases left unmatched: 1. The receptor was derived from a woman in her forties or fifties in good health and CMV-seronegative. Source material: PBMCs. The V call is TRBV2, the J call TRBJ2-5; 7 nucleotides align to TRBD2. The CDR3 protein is CASSIAGETQYF. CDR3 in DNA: TGTGCCAGCAGTATAGCGGGAGAGACCCAGTACTTC.